The 27 T cell receptor beta chains given below trace back to one sample, sequenced in a study of PD-L1 blockade in urothelial cancer. The repertoire was sequenced with immunoSEQ multiplex PCR; TCRdb's copy has only in-frame clones and lacks some. The data contain fewer than 95,000 clones, roughly 84% of them singletons. Noted time point: pretreatment peripheral blood. Sequencing used PBMCs, obtained around atezolizumab (anti-PD-L1) treatment. The source is a man between 60 and 75 years old with urothelial cancer.

This chain uses TRBV11-2 with TRBJ1-4; D is ambiguous. CDR1 and CDR2 (germline): SGHAT, FQNNGV. V lost 5 bases and J lost 5, with 15 bases in between. This CDR3 spans 15 amino acids. The CDR3 is CASSLGDFTNEKLFF. CDR3 bases: TGTGCCAGCAGCCTCGGAGACTTTACAAATGAAAAACTGTTTTTT.

This rearrangement joins TRBV6-1 to TRBJ2-1; D call uncertain. V was shortened by 0 bases and J by 10 bases, with 10 bases between the two germline ends. CDR1 and CDR2 from the germline V gene are MNHNS and SASEGT. This CDR3 is built from 13 residues. The CDR3 nucleotides are TGTGCCAGCAGTGAAGCGAGGCTATCAGAGCAGTTCTTC. Its translation: CASSEARLSEQFF.

The gene calls are TRBV27 and TRBJ2-1, with TRBD2 matching 11 bases. After removal of 7 bases from V and 7 bases from J, the junction contained 9 bases not matched to a gene. CDR1 and CDR2 from the germline V gene are MNHEY and SMNVEV (reference sequence). This CDR3 has 15 amino acids. The CDR3 spells CASTQLAGVANEQFF. CDR3 coding DNA: TGTGCCAGCACACAACTAGCGGGAGTGGCGAATGAGCAGTTCTTC.

This clone was picked up a small number of times. The chain employs TRBV5-5 and TRBJ1-6, with TRBD1 as a possible D gene (5 bases). Trimming stripped 0 bases from V and 3 bases from J, with 7 bases between. CDR3 length: 15 amino acids. Germline V gene data show CDR1 as SGHKS and CDR2 as YYEKEE (reference sequence). DNA of the CDR3: TGTGCCAGCAGCTTGGTGCAGGGCTATAATTCACCCCTCCACTTT. It yields the protein CASSLVQGYNSPLHF.

The genes are TRBV19 and TRBJ2-2; tentatively, D is TRBD1 (6 bases). With 3 bases removed from V and 0 bases from J, the gap between germline ends came to 8 bases. The germline V gene has CDR1 LNHDA and CDR2 SQIVND (reference sequence). The CDR3 consists of 15 residues. The CDR3 loop reads CASSIGQTNTGELFF. The CDR3 nucleotides are TGTGCCAGTAGTATCGGACAGACGAACACCGGGGAGCTGTTTTTT.

This rearrangement joins TRBV4-2 to TRBJ2-1; D uncertain. The CDR3 spans 13 residues. CDR1 is LGHNA, CDR2 YNFKEQ, per germline. Trimming shortened V by 1 base and J by 6 bases, and 7 bases separated the two germline ends. Here the CDR3 reads CASSQGPSNEQFF. CDR3 sequence (DNA): TGTGCCAGCAGCCAAGGGCCTAGCAATGAGCAGTTCTTC.

This clone was detected only once. V usage is TRBV5-5 and J usage is TRBJ1-2, with D possibly being TRBD1 (5 bases). Germline CDR1 reads SGHKS; CDR2 reads YYEKEE (reference sequence). The CDR3 totals 12 residues. Trimming left V 3 bases short and J 6 bases short, with 9 bases between. The CDR3 spells CASSSDSHGYTF. The CDR3, as DNA: TGTGCCAGCAGCTCCGACAGCCATGGCTACACCTTC.

This chain connects TRBV28 to TRBJ2-7; the match to TRBD1 covers 7 bases. J was trimmed by 2 bases and V by 11 bases; bases with no gene match: 9. The CDR3 is made up of 13 amino acids. CDR1 MDHEN and CDR2 SYDVKM come from the germline V gene. Here the CDR3 reads CACRDSNTYEQYF. The CDR3 DNA reads as TGTGCCTGCCGGGACAGCAACACCTACGAGCAGTACTTC.

The chain has TRBV7-2 and TRBJ1-2; 8 nucleotides match TRBD1. In germline, CDR1 is SGHTA, CDR2 FQGNSA. With 5 bases clipped from V and 3 bases from J, the junction kept 8 bases outside the gene matches. This CDR3 spans 15 amino acids. CDR3 bases: TGTGCCAGCAGCGTCCGGACAGGGCGCGACTATGGCTACACCTTC. It specifies CASSVRTGRDYGYTF.

The chain joins TRBV7-2 to TRBJ2-3, with D perhaps matching TRBD2 (5 bases). CDR3 length equals 17 residues. The germline gives CDR1 SGHTA, CDR2 FQGNSA. The V end lost 0 bases, the J end lost 0 bases, and 13 bases lay between the germline ends. The CDR3 here is CASSLAGGSTSTDTQYF. In DNA, the CDR3 is TGTGCCAGCAGCTTAGCTGGCGGGTCCACTAGCACAGATACGCAGTATTTT.

This clone was counted a few times. The chain uses TRBV6-5 and TRBJ2-5; D ambiguous. The CDR3 extends over 11 amino acids. V was trimmed by 3 bases and J by 7 bases, leaving 6 bases between them. Germline V gives CDR1 MNHEY, CDR2 SVGAGI. The CDR3: CASSYFRTQYF. The DNA of the CDR3 is TGTGCCAGCAGTTATTTTAGGACCCAGTACTTC.

The CDR3 spells CASSFLAGGETQYF. CDR3 sequence (DNA): TGCGCCAGCAGCTTTTTAGCGGGGGGAGAGACCCAGTACTTC. J is TRBJ2-5 and V is TRBV5-1; 10 bases line up with TRBD2. Germline V gene lookup returns CDR1 SGHRS and CDR2 YFSETQ. The CDR3 loop spans 14 amino acids. Trimming cost V 2 bases and J 4 bases; bases outside gene matches: 2.

This rearrangement joins TRBV18 to TRBJ1-1; D is perhaps TRBD1 (5 bases). The germline gives CDR1 KGHSH, CDR2 LQKENI. The CDR3 consists of 12 residues. V shed 2 bases and J shed 7 bases, with 8 bases lying between them. CDR3 nucleotide sequence: TGTGCCAGCTCACCAAGGCAGGGTGAAGCTTTCTTT. The encoded protein is CASSPRQGEAFF.

CDR3 sequence: CASSPGGAGTDTQYF. Here the CDR3 DNA reads TGTGCCAGCAGCCCTGGGGGGGCGGGCACAGATACGCAGTATTTT. V gene TRBV5-4 combines with J gene TRBJ2-3, with TRBD2 as a possible D gene (7 bases). The germline V and J ends were trimmed by 4 bases and 1 base, with 13 bases remaining between them. Germline assignment: CDR1 SGHNT and CDR2 YYREEE (reference sequence). This CDR3 region has 15 residues.

The chain uses TRBV7-6 and TRBJ2-5; TRBD1 matches 8 bases. Per the germline V gene, CDR1 is SGHVS and CDR2 is FNYEAQ. Unmatched junction bases numbered 16, after V lost 5 bases and J lost 5 bases. This CDR3 comprises 17 residues. CDR3 in amino acids: CASSQVQGALVGETQYF. The CDR3 region has the DNA TGTGCCAGCAGCCAAGTGCAGGGGGCCTTGGTTGGTGAGACCCAGTACTTC.

The chain links TRBV11-2 to TRBJ1-2; D unclear. The CDR3 runs to 13 residues. Germline lookup yields CDR1 SGHAT and CDR2 FQNNGV. Trimming took off 1 base at V and 5 bases at J, with 8 bases between the two ends. DNA for the CDR3: TGTGCCAGCAGCTTAGTTACGGGGTATGGCTACACCTTC. This encodes CASSLVTGYGYTF.

The table lists this clone with a count of one. This chain links TRBV29-1 with TRBJ1-2, with 8 bases aligning to TRBD1. Trimming took 5 bases from V and 7 from J; bases not matched to a gene: 9. CDR1 and CDR2 (germline): SQVTM, ANQGSEA. The CDR3 length is 13 residues. CDR3 nucleotides: TGCAGCGTTAGGACAGGGATTGCGAGTGGCTACACCTTC. Translated: CSVRTGIASGYTF. Full variable domain (remainder filled in from reference TRBV29-1 and TRBJ1-2): SAVISQKPSRDICQRGTSLTIQCQVDSQVTMMFWYRQQPGQSLTLIATANQGSEATYESGFVIDKFPISRPNLTFSTLTVSNMSPEDSSIYLCSVRTGIASGYTFGSGTRLTVV.

The rearrangement links TRBV6-5 to TRBJ2-7; 14 positions agree with TRBD2. V trimming: 5 bases; J trimming: 4 bases; junction bases outside the gene matches: 4. CDR3 length: 15 amino acids. Germline values: CDR1 MNHEY, CDR2 SVGAGI. The CDR3 loop is CASSQWTSGRYEQYF. The DNA of the CDR3 is TGTGCCAGCAGTCAATGGACTAGCGGGAGGTACGAGCAGTACTTC.

This clone came up once. The chain joins TRBV2 to TRBJ2-7; 9 bases are shared with TRBD1. In germline, CDR1 is SNHLY, CDR2 FYNNEI. This CDR3 comprises 14 residues. The V segment lost 8 bases and the J segment 7 bases; nucleotides outside the gene matches: 12. The CDR3 DNA sequence: TGTGCCAGCCGGTATCTGGACAGGGGCGGAGAGCAGTACTTC. This encodes CASRYLDRGGEQYF.

The chain joins TRBV6-1 to TRBJ2-1, with D maybe TRBD2 (6 bases). Germline CDR1 and CDR2: MNHNS and SASEGT. Trimming took off 3 bases at V and 4 bases at J, with 13 bases between the two ends. The CDR3 has 15 amino acids. The CDR3 DNA follows: TGTGCCAGCAGTGACGCGGGGATTTCGTACAATGAGCAGTTCTTC. This gives the protein CASSDAGISYNEQFF.

J is TRBJ2-7 and V is TRBV28; TRBD1 aligns across 8 bases. V was pared by 5 bases and J by 1 base, with 4 bases of the junction left unmatched. This CDR3 is built from 14 residues. Germline V lookup: CDR1 MDHEN, CDR2 SYDVKM. CDR3 nucleotide sequence: TGTGCCAGCAGTAGGACAGGGTGGTCCTACGAGCAGTACTTC. Residues: CASSRTGWSYEQYF. Variable domain in full (rest from reference TRBV28 and TRBJ2-7): DVKVTQSSRYLVKRTGEKVFLECVQDMDHENMFWYRQDPGLGLRLIYFSYDVKMKEKGDIPEGYSVSREKKERFSLILESASTNQTSMYLCASSRTGWSYEQYFGPGTRLTVT.

In this sample, this clone turned up a few times. The J gene is TRBJ1-1, the V gene TRBV19, with a weak D call TRBD1 (5 bases). Germline V gene sequence: CDR1 LNHDA, CDR2 SQIVND (reference sequence). V lost 7 bases to trimming and J lost 1 base, with 13 bases between them. The length of the CDR3 is 14 residues. The DNA for the CDR3 is TGTGCCAGTACCCGGGGGTATGGGAACACTGAAGCTTTCTTT. The encoded protein is CASTRGYGNTEAFF. Combining the CDR3 with reference TRBV19 and TRBJ1-1 gives the whole variable domain DGGITQSPKYLFRKEGQNVTLSCEQNLNHDAMYWYRQDPGQGLRLIYYSQIVNDFQKGDIAEGYSVSREKKESFPLTVTSAQKNPTAFYLCASTRGYGNTEAFFGQGTRLTVV.

V gene TRBV15 combines with J gene TRBJ1-1, with a tentative D call TRBD1 (5 bases). CDR1 LNHNV and CDR2 YYDKDF come from the germline V gene (reference sequence). V shed 4 bases and J shed 4 bases, with 10 bases lying between them. CDR3 length equals 13 residues. CDR3 protein: CATSKGASTEAFF. Here the CDR3 DNA reads TGTGCCACCAGCAAAGGGGCGAGCACTGAAGCTTTCTTT.

This clone was seen a few times. The chain joins TRBV6-5 to TRBJ1-1, with a weak D call TRBD1 (5 bases). Germline V gives CDR1 MNHEY, CDR2 SVGAGI. V was shortened by 7 bases and J by 1 base, with 10 bases between the two germline ends. This CDR3 has 13 amino acids. The CDR3 sequence: CASMGQTNTEAFF. The CDR3 DNA sequence: TGTGCCAGCATGGGGCAGACGAACACTGAAGCTTTCTTT.

The chain joins TRBV18 to TRBJ2-1; D is uncertain. V lost 0 bases and J lost 7, with 10 bases in between. CDR1 is KGHSH and CDR2 is LQKENI in the germline V gene. This CDR3 spans 14 amino acids. The CDR3 nucleotides are TGTGCCAGCTCACCACCGGCCACAGAGAATGAGCAGTTCTTC. Protein: CASSPPATENEQFF.

CDR3 nucleotides: TGTGCCAGTAGGGCCGGCAGGACAGACGCCACTGAAGCTTTCTTT. Translation gives CASRAGRTDATEAFF. The rearrangement joins TRBV19 to TRBJ1-1; weak D call: TRBD1 (6 bases). Germline loops: CDR1 LNHDA, CDR2 SQIVND (reference sequence). The CDR3 has 15 amino acids. Trimming stripped 6 bases from V and 4 bases from J, with 18 bases between.

This sequence joins TRBV6-1 and TRBJ1-1, with a weak D call TRBD1 (5 bases). Germline V CDR1 and CDR2: MNHNS, SASEGT. The ends were cut back, 3 bases at V and 0 bases at J, with 11 bases in the middle. CDR3 size: 15 residues. The CDR3 DNA follows: TGTGCCAGCAGTGAGGTTGCGACAGTGAACACTGAAGCTTTCTTT. Protein sequence: CASSEVATVNTEAFF.